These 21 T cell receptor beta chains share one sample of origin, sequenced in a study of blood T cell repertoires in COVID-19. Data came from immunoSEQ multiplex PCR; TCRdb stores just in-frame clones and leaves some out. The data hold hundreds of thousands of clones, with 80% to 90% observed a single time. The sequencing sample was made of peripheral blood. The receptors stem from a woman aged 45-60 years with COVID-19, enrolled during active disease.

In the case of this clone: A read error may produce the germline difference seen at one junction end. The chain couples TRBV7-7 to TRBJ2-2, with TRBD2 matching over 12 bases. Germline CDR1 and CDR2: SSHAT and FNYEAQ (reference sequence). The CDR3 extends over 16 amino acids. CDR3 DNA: TGTGCTAGCAGCTTACGTCTAGCGGGAGGGGCCGGGGAGCTGTTTTTT. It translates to CASSLRLAGGAGELFF.

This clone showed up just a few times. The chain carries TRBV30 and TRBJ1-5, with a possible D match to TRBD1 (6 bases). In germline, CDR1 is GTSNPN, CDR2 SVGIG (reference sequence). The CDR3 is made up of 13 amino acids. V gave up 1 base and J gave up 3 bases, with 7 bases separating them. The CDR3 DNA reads TGTGCCTGGAGTGGGGGGCCCAATCAGCCCCAGCATTTT. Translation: CAWSGGPNQPQHF. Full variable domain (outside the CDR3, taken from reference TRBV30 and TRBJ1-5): SQTIHQWPATLVQPVGSPLSLECTVEGTSNPNLYWYRQAAGRGLQLLFYSVGIGQISSEVPQNLSASRPQDRQFILSSKKLLLSDSGFYLCAWSGGPNQPQHFGDGTRLSIL.

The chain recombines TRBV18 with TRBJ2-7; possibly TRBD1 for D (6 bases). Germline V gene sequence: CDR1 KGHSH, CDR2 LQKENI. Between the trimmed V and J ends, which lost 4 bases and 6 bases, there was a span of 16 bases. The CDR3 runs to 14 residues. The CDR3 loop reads CASSQGTGSSEQYF. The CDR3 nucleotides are TGTGCCAGCTCACAAGGCACAGGGTCCAGCGAGCAGTACTTC.

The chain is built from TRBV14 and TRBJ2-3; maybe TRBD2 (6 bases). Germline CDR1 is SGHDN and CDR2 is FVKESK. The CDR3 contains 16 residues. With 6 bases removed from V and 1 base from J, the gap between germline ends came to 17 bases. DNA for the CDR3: TGTGCCAGCAGTCTTTGGAGGCAGCGGGGCACAGATACGCAGTATTTT. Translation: CASSLWRQRGTDTQYF. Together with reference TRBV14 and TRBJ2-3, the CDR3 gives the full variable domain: EAGVTQFPSHSVIEKGQTVTLRCDPISGHDNLYWYRRVMGKEIKFLLHFVKESKQDESGMPNNRFLAERTGGTYSTLKVQPAELEDSGVYFCASSLWRQRGTDTQYFGPGTRLTVL.

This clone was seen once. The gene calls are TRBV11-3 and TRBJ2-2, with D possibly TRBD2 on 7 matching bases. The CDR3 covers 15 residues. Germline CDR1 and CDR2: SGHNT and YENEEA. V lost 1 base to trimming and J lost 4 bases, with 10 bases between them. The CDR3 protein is CASSLAGGRTGELFF. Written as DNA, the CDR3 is TGTGCCAGCAGCTTAGCGGGGGGCCGCACCGGGGAGCTGTTTTTT.

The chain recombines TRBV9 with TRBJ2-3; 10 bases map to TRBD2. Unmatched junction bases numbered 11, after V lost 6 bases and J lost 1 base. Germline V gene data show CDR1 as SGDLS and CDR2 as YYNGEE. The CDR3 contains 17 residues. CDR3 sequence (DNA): TGTGCCAGCACGACGGGACTAGCGCCTATTGGCACAGATACGCAGTATTTT. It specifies CASTTGLAPIGTDTQYF.

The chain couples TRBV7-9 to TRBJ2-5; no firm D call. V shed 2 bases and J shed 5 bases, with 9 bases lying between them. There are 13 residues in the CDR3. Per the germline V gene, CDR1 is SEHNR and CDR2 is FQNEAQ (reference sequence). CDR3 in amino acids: CASSLTSLETQYF. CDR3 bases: TGTGCCAGCAGCTTAACGAGCCTGGAGACCCAGTACTTC.

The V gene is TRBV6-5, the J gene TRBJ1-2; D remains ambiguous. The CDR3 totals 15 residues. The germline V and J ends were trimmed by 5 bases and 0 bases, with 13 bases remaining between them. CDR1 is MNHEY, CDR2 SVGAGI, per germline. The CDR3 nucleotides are TGTGCCAGCAGTCGTATGGGCCACGCTAACTATGGCTACACCTTC. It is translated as CASSRMGHANYGYTF.

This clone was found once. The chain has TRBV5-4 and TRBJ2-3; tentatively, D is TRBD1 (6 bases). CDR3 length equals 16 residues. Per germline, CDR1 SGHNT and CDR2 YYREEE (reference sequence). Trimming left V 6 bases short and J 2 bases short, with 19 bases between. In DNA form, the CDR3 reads TGTGCCAGCAACGACCCCCGGGACACAAACACAGATACGCAGTATTTT. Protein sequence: CASNDPRDTNTDTQYF. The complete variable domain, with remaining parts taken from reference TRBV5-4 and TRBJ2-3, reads ETGVTQSPTHLIKTRGQQVTLRCSSQSGHNTVSWYQQALGQGPQFIFQYYREEENGRGNFPPRFSGLQFPNYSSELNVNALELDDSALYLCASNDPRDTNTDTQYFGPGTRLTVL.

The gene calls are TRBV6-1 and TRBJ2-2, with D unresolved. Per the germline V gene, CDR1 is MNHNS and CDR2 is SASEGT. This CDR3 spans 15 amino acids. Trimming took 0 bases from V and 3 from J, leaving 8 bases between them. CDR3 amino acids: CASSEARLYTGELFF. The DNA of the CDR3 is TGTGCCAGCAGTGAAGCGAGGCTTTACACCGGGGAGCTGTTTTTT.

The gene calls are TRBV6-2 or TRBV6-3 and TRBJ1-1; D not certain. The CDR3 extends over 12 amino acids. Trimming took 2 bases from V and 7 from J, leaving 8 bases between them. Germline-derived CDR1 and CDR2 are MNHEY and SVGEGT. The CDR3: CASSYPAGEAFF. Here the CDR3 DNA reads TGTGCCAGCAGTTACCCTGCGGGTGAAGCTTTCTTT.

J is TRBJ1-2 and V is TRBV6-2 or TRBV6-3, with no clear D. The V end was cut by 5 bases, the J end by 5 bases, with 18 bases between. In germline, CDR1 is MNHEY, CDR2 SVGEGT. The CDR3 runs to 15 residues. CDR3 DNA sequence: TGTGCCAGCAGTCCCACCCTCGGACTTAATTATGGCTACACCTTC. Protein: CASSPTLGLNYGYTF.

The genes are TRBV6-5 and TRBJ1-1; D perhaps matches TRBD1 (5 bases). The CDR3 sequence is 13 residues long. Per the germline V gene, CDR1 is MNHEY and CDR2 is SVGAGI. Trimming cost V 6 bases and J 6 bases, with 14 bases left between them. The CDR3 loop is CASSQGGSAEAFF. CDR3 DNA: TGTGCCAGCAGCCAGGGAGGTTCGGCTGAAGCTTTCTTT.

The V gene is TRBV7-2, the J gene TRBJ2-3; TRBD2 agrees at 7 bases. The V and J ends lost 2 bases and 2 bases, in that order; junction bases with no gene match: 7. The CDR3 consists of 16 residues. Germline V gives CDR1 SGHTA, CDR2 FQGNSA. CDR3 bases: TGTGCCAGCAGCTTATTTAAGCGGGGCAACACAGATACGCAGTATTTT. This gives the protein CASSLFKRGNTDTQYF.

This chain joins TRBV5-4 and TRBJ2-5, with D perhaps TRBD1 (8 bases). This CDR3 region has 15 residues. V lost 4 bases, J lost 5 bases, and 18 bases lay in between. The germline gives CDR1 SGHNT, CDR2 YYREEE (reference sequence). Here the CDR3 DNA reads TGTGCCAGCAGCCCGAGGACAGGGAGGGGGGAGACCCAGTACTTC. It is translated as CASSPRTGRGETQYF.

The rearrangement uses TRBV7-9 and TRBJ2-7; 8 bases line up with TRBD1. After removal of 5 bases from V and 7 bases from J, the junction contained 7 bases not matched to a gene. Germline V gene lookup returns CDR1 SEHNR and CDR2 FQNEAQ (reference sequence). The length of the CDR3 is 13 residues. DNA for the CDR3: TGTGCCAGCAGCACGACAGGGGACGGTGAGCAGTACTTC. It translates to CASSTTGDGEQYF.

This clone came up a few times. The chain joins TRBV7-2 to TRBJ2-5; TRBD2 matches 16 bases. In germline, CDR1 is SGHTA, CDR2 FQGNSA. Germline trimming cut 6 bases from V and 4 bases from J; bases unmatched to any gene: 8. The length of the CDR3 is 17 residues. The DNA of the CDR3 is TGTGCCAGCAGACCGGGACTAGCGGGAGGGGGAGGAGAGACCCAGTACTTC. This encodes CASRPGLAGGGGETQYF.

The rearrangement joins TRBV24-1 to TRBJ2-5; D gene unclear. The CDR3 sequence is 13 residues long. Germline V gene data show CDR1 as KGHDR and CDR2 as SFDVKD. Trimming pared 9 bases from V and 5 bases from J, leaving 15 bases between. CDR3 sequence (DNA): TGTGCCACCTCGAAGAGAACCGGGGAGACCCAGTACTTC. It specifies CATSKRTGETQYF.

The CDR3 bases are TGTGCCAGCAGTTATGACGGACTAAATTCACCCCTCCACTTT. Translated, it gives CASSYDGLNSPLHF. The rearrangement links TRBV6-5 to TRBJ1-6; D is uncertain. The CDR3 runs to 14 residues. The germline gives CDR1 MNHEY, CDR2 SVGAGI. V lost 3 bases, J lost 7 bases, and 10 bases lay in between.

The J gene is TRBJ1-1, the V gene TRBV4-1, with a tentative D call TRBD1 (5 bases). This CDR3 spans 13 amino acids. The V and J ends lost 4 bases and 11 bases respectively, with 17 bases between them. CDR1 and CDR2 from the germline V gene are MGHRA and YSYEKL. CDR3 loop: CASSPVGVGSAFF. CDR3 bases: TGCGCCAGCAGCCCTGTAGGGGTCGGGAGCGCTTTCTTT.

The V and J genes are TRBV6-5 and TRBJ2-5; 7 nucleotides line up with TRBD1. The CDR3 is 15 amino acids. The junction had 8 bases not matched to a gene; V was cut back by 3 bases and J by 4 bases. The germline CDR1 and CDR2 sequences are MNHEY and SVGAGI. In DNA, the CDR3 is TGTGCCAGCAGTTATCCGAGGGGGCTAGGAGAGACCCAGTACTTC. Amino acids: CASSYPRGLGETQYF.